This T cell receptor (beta chain) was captured by sequencing in a study of cytomegalovirus exposure and HLA in healthy donors. Study-wide points: CMV serostatus was the only immune exposure information that was available.

This clone showed up just once. The antigen is unknown. In the PCR, 60 Vbeta and 13 Jbeta primers were used. Profiled with immunoSEQ multiplex PCR; TCRdb holds only in-frame clones, not every one. The data hold around 150,000 clones, with more than 75% observed a single time. The sample consisted of PBMCs. This clonotype originated in a man aged 25 to 40 in good health and CMV-seronegative.

CDR3 in amino acids: CASSDRGRSYEQYF. The CDR3 region has the DNA TGTGCCAGTTCCGACAGGGGACGATCCTACGAGCAGTACTTC. The V gene is TRBV19, the J gene TRBJ2-7; 8 bases line up with TRBD1. Germline-derived CDR1 and CDR2 are LNHDA and SQIVND (reference sequence). Trimming took 8 bases from V and 1 from J; bases not matched to a gene: 7. This CDR3 region has 14 residues.